This T cell receptor beta chain stems from a study of CD4 T cells in relation to SARS-CoV-2 and coronaviruses. Study-level background: The restricting HLA molecule for shared crossreactive spike epitopes was mapped.

Deep TCR-beta sequencing used DNA from uncultured naive and memory CD4+ T cells. Using immunoSEQ multiplex PCR, the repertoire was profiled, and TCRdb retains in-frame clones only, with some absent. The sample contains some 35,000 clones, over 75% of which appear only once. There are 15 residues in the CDR3. V dropped 2 bases and J dropped 1 base, with 11 bases sitting between them. From germline, CDR1 is KGHSY and CDR2 FQNENV. This chain joins TRBV16 and TRBJ1-1, with D uncertain. The sequenced material came from memory CD4+ T cells from PBMCs. This clonotype was sampled from an adult with COVID-19. The chain's CDR3 is CASSQDSWPNTEAFF. In DNA form, the CDR3 reads TGTGCCAGCAGCCAAGACTCATGGCCGAACACTGAAGCTTTCTTT.